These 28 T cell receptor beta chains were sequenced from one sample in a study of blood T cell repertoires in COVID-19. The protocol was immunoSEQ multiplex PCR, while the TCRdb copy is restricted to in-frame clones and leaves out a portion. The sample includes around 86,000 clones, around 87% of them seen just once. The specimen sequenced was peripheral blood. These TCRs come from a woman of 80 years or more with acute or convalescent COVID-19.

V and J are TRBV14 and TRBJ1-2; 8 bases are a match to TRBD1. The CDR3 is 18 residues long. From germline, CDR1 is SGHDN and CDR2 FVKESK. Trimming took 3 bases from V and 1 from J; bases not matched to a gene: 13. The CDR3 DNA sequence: TGTGCCAGCAGCCATGACCCAGGGCAGGGGGCTGGTAACTATGGCTACACCTTC. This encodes CASSHDPGQGAGNYGYTF.

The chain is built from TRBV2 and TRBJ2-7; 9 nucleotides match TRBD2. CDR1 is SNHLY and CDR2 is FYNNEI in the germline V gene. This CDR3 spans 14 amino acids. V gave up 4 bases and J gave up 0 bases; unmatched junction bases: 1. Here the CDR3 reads CASSGTSVSYEQYF. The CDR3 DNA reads TGTGCCAGCAGTGGGACTAGCGTCTCCTACGAGCAGTACTTC.

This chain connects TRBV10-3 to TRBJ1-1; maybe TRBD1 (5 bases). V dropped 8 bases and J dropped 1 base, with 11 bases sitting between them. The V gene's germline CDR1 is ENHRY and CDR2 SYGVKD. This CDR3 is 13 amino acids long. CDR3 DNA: TGTGCCATCGGTACAGGACCGAACACTGAAGCTTTCTTT. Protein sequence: CAIGTGPNTEAFF.

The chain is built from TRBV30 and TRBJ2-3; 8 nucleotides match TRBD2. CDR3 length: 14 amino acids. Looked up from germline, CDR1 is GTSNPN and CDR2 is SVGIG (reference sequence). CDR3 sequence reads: CAMAGGRGTDTQYF. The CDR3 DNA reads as TGTGCTATGGCGGGGGGACGAGGCACAGATACGCAGTATTTT.

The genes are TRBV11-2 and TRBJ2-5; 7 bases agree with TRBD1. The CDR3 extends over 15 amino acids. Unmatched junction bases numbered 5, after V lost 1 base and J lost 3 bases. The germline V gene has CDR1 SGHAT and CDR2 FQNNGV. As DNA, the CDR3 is TGTGCCAGCAGCTTAGGGGTCGGGACAGAAGAGACCCAGTACTTC. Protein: CASSLGVGTEETQYF.

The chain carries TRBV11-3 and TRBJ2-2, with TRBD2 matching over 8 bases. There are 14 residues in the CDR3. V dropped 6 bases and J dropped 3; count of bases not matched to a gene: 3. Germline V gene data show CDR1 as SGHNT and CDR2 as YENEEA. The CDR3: CASRKAGDTGELFF. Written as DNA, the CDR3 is TGTGCCAGCAGGAAAGCGGGGGACACCGGGGAGCTGTTTTTT. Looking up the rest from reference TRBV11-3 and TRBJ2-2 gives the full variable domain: EAGVVQSPRYKIIEKKQPVAFWCNPISGHNTLYWYLQNLGQGPELLIRYENEEAVDDSQLPKDRFSAERLKGVDSTLKIQPAELGDSAVYLCASRKAGDTGELFFGEGSRLTVL.

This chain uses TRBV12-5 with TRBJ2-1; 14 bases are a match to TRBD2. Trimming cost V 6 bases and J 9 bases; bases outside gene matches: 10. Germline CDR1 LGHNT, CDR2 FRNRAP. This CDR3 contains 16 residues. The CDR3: CASGPLGLAGGVEQFF. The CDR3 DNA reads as TGTGCTAGTGGACCTCTCGGACTAGCGGGGGGAGTTGAGCAGTTCTTC.

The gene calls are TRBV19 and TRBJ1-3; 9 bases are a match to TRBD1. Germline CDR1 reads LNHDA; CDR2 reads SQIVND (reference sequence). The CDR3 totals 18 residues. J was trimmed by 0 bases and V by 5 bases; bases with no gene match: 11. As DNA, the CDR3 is TGTGCCAGTAGTCCGTGGGACAGGGATACCAGCTCTGGAAACACCATATATTTT. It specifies CASSPWDRDTSSGNTIYF. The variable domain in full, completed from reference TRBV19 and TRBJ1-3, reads DGGITQSPKYLFRKEGQNVTLSCEQNLNHDAMYWYRQDPGQGLRLIYYSQIVNDFQKGDIAEGYSVSREKKESFPLTVTSAQKNPTAFYLCASSPWDRDTSSGNTIYFGEGSWLTVV.

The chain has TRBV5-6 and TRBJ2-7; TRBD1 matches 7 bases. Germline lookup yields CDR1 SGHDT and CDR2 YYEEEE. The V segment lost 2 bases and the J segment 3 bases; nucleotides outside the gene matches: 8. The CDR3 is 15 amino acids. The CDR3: CASSLPGTALYEQYF. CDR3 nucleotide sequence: TGTGCCAGCAGCTTACCCGGGACAGCACTCTACGAGCAGTACTTC.

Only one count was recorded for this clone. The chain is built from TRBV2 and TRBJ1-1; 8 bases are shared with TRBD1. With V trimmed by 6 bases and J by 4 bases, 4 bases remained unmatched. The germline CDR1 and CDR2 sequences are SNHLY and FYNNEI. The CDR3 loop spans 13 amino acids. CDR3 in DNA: TGTGCCAGCAGAGAACAGGGGGTCACTGAAGCTTTCTTT. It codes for CASREQGVTEAFF.

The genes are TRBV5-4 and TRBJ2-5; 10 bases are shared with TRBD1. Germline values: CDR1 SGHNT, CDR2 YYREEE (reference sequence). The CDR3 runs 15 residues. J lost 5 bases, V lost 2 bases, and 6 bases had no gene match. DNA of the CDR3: TGTGCCAGCAGCTTTGAGACAGGGGGCCGGGAGACCCAGTACTTC. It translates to CASSFETGGRETQYF.

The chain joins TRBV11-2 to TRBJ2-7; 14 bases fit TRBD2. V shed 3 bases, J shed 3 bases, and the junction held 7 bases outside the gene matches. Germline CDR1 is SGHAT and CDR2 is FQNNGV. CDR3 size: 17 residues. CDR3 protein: CASSFLTSGRASYEQYF. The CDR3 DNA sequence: TGTGCCAGCAGCTTCCTGACTAGCGGGAGGGCCAGCTACGAGCAGTACTTC.

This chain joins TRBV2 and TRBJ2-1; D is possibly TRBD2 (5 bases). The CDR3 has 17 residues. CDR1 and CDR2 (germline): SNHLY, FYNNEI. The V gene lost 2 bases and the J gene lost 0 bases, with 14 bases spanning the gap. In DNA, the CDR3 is TGTGCCAGCAGTGAATTTCGGACTGGTAGCTCCTACAATGAGCAGTTCTTC. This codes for CASSEFRTGSSYNEQFF.

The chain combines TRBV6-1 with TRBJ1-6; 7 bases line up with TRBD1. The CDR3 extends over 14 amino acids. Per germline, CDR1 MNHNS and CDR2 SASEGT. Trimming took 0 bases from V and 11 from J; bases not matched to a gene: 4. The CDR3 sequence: CASSEARDSAPLHF. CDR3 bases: TGTGCCAGCAGTGAAGCCCGGGACAGCGCACCCCTCCACTTT.

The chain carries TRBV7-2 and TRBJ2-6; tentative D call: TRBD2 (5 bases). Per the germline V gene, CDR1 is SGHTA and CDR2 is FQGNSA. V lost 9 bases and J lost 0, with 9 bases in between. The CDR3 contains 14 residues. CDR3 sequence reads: CARDSSSGANVLTF. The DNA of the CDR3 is TGTGCCAGGGACTCCTCCTCTGGGGCCAACGTCCTGACTTTC.

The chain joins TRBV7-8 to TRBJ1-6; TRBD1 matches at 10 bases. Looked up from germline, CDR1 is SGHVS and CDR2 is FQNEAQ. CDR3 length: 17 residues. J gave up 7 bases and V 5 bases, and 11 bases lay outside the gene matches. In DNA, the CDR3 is TGTGCCAGCAGCGCCAGACAGGGGGCGTCTAGGAATTCACCCCTCCACTTT. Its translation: CASSARQGASRNSPLHF.

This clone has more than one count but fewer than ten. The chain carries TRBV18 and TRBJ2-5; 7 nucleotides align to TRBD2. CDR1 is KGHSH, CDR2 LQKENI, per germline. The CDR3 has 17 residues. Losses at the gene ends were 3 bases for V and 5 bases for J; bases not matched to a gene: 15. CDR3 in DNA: TGTGCCAGCTCACCCATGGCGGGAGATACCCGTAGGGAGACCCAGTACTTC. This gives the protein CASSPMAGDTRRETQYF.

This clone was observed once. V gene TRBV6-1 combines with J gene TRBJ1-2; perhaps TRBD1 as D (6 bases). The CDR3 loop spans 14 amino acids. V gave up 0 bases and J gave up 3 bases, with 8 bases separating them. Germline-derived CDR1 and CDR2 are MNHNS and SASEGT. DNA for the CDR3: TGTGCCAGCAGTGAAGCTTACAGGGACTATGGCTACACCTTC. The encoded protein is CASSEAYRDYGYTF.

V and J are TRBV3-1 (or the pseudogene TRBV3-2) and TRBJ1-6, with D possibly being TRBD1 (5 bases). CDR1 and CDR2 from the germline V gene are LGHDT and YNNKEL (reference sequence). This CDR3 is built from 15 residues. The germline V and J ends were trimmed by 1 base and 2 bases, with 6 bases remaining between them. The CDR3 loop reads CASSQGGAYNSPLHF. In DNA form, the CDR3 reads TGTGCCAGCAGCCAAGGGGGCGCCTATAATTCACCCCTCCACTTT.

The CDR3 DNA is TGTGCCAGTAGTGAACAGGGGATAGGGGAGACCCAGTACTTC. Amino acid sequence: CASSEQGIGETQYF. The rearrangement uses TRBV19 and TRBJ2-5; the match to TRBD1 covers 7 bases. Germline lookup yields CDR1 LNHDA and CDR2 SQIVND (reference sequence). With V trimmed by 5 bases and J by 5 bases, 8 bases remained unmatched. The CDR3 loop spans 14 amino acids.

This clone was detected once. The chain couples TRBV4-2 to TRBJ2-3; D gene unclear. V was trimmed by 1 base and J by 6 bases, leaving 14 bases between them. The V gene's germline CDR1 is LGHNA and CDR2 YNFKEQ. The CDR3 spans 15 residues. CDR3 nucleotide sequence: TGTGCCAGCAGCCAAGCTCACTCCGGAGTCGATACGCAGTATTTT. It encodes CASSQAHSGVDTQYF.

The CDR3 DNA reads as TGCGCCAGCGGGGACAGGGGGTCTGGCTACACCTTC. It encodes CASGDRGSGYTF. The rearrangement uses TRBV5-1 and TRBJ1-2, with TRBD1 identical over 11 bases. CDR3 length equals 12 residues. After removal of 7 bases from V and 7 bases from J, the junction contained 3 bases not matched to a gene. CDR1 SGHRS and CDR2 YFSETQ come from the germline V gene. Combining the CDR3 with reference TRBV5-1 and TRBJ1-2 gives the whole variable domain KAGVTQTPRYLIKTRGQQVTLSCSPISGHRSVSWYQQTPGQGLQFLFEYFSETQRNKGNFPGRFSGRQFSNSRSEMNVSTLELGDSALYLCASGDRGSGYTFGSGTRLTVV.

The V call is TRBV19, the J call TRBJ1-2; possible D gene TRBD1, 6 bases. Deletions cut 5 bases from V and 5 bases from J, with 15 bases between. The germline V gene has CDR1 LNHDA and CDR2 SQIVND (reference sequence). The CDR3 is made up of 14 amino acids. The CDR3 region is CASSSAGESYGYTF. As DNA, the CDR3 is TGTGCCAGTAGTTCAGCAGGGGAATCATATGGCTACACCTTC. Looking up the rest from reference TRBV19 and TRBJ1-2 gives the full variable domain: DGGITQSPKYLFRKEGQNVTLSCEQNLNHDAMYWYRQDPGQGLRLIYYSQIVNDFQKGDIAEGYSVSREKKESFPLTVTSAQKNPTAFYLCASSSAGESYGYTFGSGTRLTVV.

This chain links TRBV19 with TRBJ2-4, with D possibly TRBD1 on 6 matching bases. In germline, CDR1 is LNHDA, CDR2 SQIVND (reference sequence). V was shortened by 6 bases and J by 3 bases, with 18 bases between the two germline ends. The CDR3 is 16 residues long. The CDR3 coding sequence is TGTGCCAGTAGCCCTGGGACACTGTACGACAAAAACATTCAGTACTTC. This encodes CASSPGTLYDKNIQYF. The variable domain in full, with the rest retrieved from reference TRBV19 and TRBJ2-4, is DGGITQSPKYLFRKEGQNVTLSCEQNLNHDAMYWYRQDPGQGLRLIYYSQIVNDFQKGDIAEGYSVSREKKESFPLTVTSAQKNPTAFYLCASSPGTLYDKNIQYFGAGTRLSVL.

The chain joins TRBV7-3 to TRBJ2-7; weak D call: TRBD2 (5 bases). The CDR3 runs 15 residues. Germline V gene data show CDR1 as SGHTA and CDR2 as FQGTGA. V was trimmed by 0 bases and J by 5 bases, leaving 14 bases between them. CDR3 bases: TGTGCCAGCAGCTTAACCGGTGAGGGCCTCCACGAGCAGTACTTC. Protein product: CASSLTGEGLHEQYF. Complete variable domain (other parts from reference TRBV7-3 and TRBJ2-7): GAGVSQTPSNKVTEKGKYVELRCDPISGHTALYWYRQSLGQGPEFLIYFQGTGAADDSGLPNDRFFAVRPEGSVSTLKIQRTERGDSAVYLCASSLTGEGLHEQYFGPGTRLTVT.

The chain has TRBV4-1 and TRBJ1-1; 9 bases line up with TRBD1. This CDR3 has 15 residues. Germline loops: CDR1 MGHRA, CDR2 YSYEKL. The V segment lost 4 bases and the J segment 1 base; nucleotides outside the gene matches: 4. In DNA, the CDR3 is TGCGCCAGCAGCCGACAACAGGGGGCGAACACTGAAGCTTTCTTT. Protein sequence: CASSRQQGANTEAFF.

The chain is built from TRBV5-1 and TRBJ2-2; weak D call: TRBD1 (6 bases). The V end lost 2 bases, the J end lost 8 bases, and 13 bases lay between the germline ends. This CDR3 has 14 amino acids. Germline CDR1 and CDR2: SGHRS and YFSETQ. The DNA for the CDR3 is TGCGCCAGCAGCTTTTCACAGGGTTTGGGGGAGCTGTTTTTT. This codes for CASSFSQGLGELFF.

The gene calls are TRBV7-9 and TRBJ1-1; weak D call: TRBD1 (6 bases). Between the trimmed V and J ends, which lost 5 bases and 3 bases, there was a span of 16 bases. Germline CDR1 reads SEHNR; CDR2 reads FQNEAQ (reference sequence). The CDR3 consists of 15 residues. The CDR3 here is CASSVYRDGDTEAFF. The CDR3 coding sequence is TGTGCCAGCAGCGTCTACAGGGATGGTGACACTGAAGCTTTCTTT.